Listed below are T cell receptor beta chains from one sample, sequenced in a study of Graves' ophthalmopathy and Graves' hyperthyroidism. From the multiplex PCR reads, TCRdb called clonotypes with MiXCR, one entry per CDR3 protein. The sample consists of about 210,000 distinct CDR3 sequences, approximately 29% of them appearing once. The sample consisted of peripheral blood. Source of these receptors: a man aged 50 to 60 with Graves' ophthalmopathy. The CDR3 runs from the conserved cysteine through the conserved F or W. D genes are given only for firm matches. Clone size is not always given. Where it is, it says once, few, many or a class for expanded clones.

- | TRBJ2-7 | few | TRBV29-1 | CSVREGGAYEQYF | TGCAGCGTTCGTGAAGGGGGGGCCTACGAGCAGTACTTC
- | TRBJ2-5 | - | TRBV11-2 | CASSSGRPTLRFQETQYF | TGTGCCAGCAGCTCCGGCCGGCCCACACTTAGGTTCCAAGAGACCCAGTACTTC
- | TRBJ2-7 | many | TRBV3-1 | CASSQGLAGIELYEQYF | TGTGCCAGCAGCCAGGGACTTGCGGGAATAGAACTCTACGAGCAGTACTTC
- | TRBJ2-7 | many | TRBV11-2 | CASNQIGGQSSEQYF | TGTGCCAGCAACCAAATTGGGGGACAATCGAGCGAGCAGTACTTC
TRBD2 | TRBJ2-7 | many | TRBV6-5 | CASSSTRGDSFSYEQYF | TGTGCCAGCAGTTCCACACGGGGGGACTCCTTCTCCTACGAGCAGTACTTC
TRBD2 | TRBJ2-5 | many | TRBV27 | CASSVGLAGGGAETQYF | TGTGCCAGCAGTGTGGGACTAGCGGGAGGGGGGGCAGAGACCCAGTACTTC
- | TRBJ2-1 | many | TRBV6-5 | CASSYSGGFYNEQFF | TGTGCCAGCAGTTACTCAGGGGGGTTTTACAATGAGCAGTTCTTC
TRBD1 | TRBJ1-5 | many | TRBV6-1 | CASRDRENQPQHF | TGTGCCAGCAGGGACAGGGAGAATCAGCCCCAGCATTTT
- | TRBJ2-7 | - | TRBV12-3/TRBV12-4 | CASSSEYEQYF | TGTGCCAGCAGTTCCGAATACGAGCAGTACTTC
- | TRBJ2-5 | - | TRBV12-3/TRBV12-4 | CASSYRVETQYF | TGTGCCAGCAGCTACAGGGTAGAGACCCAGTACTTC
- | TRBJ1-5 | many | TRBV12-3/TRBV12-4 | CASSLGRGYSNQPQHF | TGTGCCAGCAGTTTAGGGAGGGGTTATAGCAATCAGCCCCAGCATTTT
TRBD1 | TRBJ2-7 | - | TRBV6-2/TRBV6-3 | CASKGTDSYEQYF | TGTGCCAGCAAAGGGACAGATTCGTACGAGCAGTACTTC
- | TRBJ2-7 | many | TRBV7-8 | CASSLEVSSYEQYF | TGTGCCAGCAGCTTAGAGGTTAGCTCCTACGAGCAGTACTTC
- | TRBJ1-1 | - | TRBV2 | CASRGLNTEAFF | TGTGCCAGCAGAGGCCTGAACACTGAAGCTTTCTTT
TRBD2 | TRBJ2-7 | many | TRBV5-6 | CASSSGTSDYEQYF | TGTGCCAGCAGCTCCGGGACTAGCGACTACGAGCAGTACTTC
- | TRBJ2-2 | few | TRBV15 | CATSRDSGVGGELFF | TGTGCCACCAGCAGAGATAGTGGAGTTGGCGGGGAGCTGTTTTTT
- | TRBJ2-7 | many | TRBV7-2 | CASSLSGTNYEQYF | TGTGCCAGCAGCTTATCCGGCACCAACTACGAGCAGTACTTC
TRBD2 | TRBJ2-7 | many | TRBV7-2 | CASSPDTGGFYEQYF | TGTGCCAGCAGCCCCGACACGGGAGGATTCTACGAGCAGTACTTC
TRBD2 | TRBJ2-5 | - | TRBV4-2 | CASSLWGGPGETQYF | TGTGCCAGCAGTTTATGGGGGGGACCTGGAGAGACCCAGTACTTC
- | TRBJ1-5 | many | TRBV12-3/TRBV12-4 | CASSLTGTGSNQPQHF | TGTGCCAGCAGTTTAACCGGGACGGGTAGCAATCAGCCCCAGCATTTT
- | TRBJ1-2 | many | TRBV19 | CASSIDVVQGIIRGYTF | TGTGCCAGTAGTATAGACGTCGTTCAAGGGATTATACGTGGCTACACCTTC
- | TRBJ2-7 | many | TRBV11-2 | CASSLPDTYEQYF | TGTGCCAGCAGCTTACCTGATACCTACGAGCAGTACTTC
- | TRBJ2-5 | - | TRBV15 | CATSSLCAGWVRETQYF | TGTGCCACCAGCAGCTTATGTGCTGGGTGGGTACGAGAGACCCAGTACTTC
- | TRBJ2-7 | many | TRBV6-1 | CASSERGLQYF | TGTGCCAGCAGTGAAAGGGGTTTGCAGTACTTC
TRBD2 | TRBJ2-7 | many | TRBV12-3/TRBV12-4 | CASRLAETGYEQYF | TGTGCCAGCAGGCTAGCGGAGACCGGCTACGAGCAGTACTTC
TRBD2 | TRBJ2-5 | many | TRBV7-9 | CASSPREDTSQNVETQYF | TGTGCCAGCAGTCCCCGGGAGGACACATCCCAAAACGTGGAGACCCAGTACTTC
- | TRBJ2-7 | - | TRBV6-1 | CASSAPAGSSYEQYF | TGTGCCAGCAGTGCCCCTGCAGGTAGCTCCTACGAGCAGTACTTC
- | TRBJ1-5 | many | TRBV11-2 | CASSLDGGRQPQHF | TGTGCCAGCAGCTTAGATGGAGGGCGCCAGCCCCAGCATTTT
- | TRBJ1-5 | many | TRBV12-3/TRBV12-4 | CASRWTDNQPQHF | TGTGCCAGCAGGTGGACAGACAATCAGCCCCAGCATTTT
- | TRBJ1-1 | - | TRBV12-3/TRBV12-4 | CASADGRDMNTEAFF | TGTGCCAGCGCGGACGGCCGAGACATGAACACTGAAGCTTTCTTT
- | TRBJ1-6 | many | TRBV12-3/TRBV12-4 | CASSFIQQNSPLHF | TGTGCCAGCAGTTTTATTCAGCAGAATTCACCCCTCCACTTT
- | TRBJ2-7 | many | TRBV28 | CASSLFSGGVEQYF | TGTGCCAGCAGTTTATTCAGCGGAGGGGTCGAGCAGTACTTC
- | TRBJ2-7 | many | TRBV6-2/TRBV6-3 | CASSAGTWDHEQYF | TGTGCCAGCAGTGCCGGGACCTGGGACCACGAGCAGTACTTC
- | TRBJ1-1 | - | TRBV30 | CAWSVAINTEAFF | TGTGCCTGGAGTGTAGCGATTAACACTGAAGCTTTCTTT
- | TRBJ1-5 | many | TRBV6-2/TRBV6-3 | CASSYSAGGHQPQHF | TGTGCCAGCAGTTACAGCGCGGGGGGCCATCAGCCCCAGCATTTT